Presented here are 7 T cell receptor beta chains from one specimen sequenced in a study of shared T cell receptors in the human thymus. Method: immunoSEQ multiplex PCR; TCRdb's copy keeps in-frame clones and lacks some. The sample records hundreds of thousands of clones, 70% to 90% being singletons. These data also formed part of another study, on human thymus T cells.

Sequencing was performed on thymocytes. These receptors originate from a boy under two years old with a congenital heart defect.

The chain carries TRBV7-8 and TRBJ2-3; TRBD1 matches at 12 bases. CDR1 is SGHVS and CDR2 is FQNEAQ in the germline V gene. The CDR3 is 15 amino acids. V was pared by 4 bases and J by 4 bases, with 3 bases of the junction left unmatched. The DNA of the CDR3 is TGTGCCAGCAGCTCGGGACAGGGGGCCCCAGATACGCAGTATTTT. Its translation: CASSSGQGAPDTQYF.

In its sample, this clone was seen once. V is TRBV18 and J is TRBJ1-2; D may be TRBD1 (6 bases). This CDR3 is built from 15 residues. The V end was cut by 2 bases, the J end by 3 bases, with 13 bases between. CDR1 is KGHSH, CDR2 LQKENI, per germline. The CDR3 sequence is CASSPSLPGDYGYTF. The CDR3 region has the DNA TGTGCCAGCTCACCATCTCTACCAGGGGACTATGGCTACACCTTC.

The chain joins TRBV12-5 to TRBJ2-1; tentative D call: TRBD1 (5 bases). Between the trimmed V and J ends, which lost 2 bases and 2 bases, there was a span of 10 bases. Germline V gene data show CDR1 as LGHNT and CDR2 as FRNRAP. There are 15 residues in the CDR3. The CDR3, as DNA: TGTGCTAGTGGTTTGCCCAGGGCCCCCTACAATGAGCAGTTCTTC. This codes for CASGLPRAPYNEQFF.

V and J are TRBV2 and TRBJ2-7; the match to TRBD1 covers 10 bases. V lost 8 bases to trimming and J lost 2 bases; unmatched junction nucleotides: 15. The CDR3 loop spans 17 amino acids. Germline CDR1 SNHLY, CDR2 FYNNEI. The CDR3 loop reads CASQDRGRTSGPYEQYF. The CDR3 region has the DNA TGTGCCAGCCAAGACAGGGGGCGCACTAGCGGTCCCTACGAGCAGTACTTC.

The chain links TRBV7-2 to TRBJ2-4, with D perhaps TRBD1 (6 bases). CDR3 length equals 16 residues. With 3 bases removed from V and 3 bases from J, the gap between germline ends came to 15 bases. CDR1 and CDR2 (germline): SGHTA, FQGNSA. CDR3 protein: CASSLRSRTDKNIQYF. CDR3 DNA sequence: TGTGCCAGCAGCTTGCGATCGCGGACAGACAAAAACATTCAGTACTTC. Full variable domain (outside the CDR3, taken from reference TRBV7-2 and TRBJ2-4): GAGVSQSPSNKVTEKGKDVELRCDPISGHTALYWYRQSLGQGLEFLIYFQGNSAPDKSGLPSDRFSAERTGGSVSTLTIQRTQQEDSAVYLCASSLRSRTDKNIQYFGAGTRLSVL.

V and J are TRBV27 and TRBJ1-1, with D possibly matching TRBD1 (6 bases). The CDR3 covers 14 residues. Trimming took 6 bases from V and 4 from J, leaving 15 bases between them. Germline values: CDR1 MNHEY, CDR2 SMNVEV (reference sequence). Here the CDR3 reads CASSQRGGFTEAFF. The CDR3 DNA sequence: TGTGCCAGCAGCCAAAGGGGGGGGTTCACTGAAGCTTTCTTT.

CDR3 protein: CASSEGRQGHYEQYF. Here the CDR3 DNA reads TGCGCCAGCAGTGAGGGCCGACAGGGTCACTACGAGCAGTACTTC. V is TRBV10-2 and J is TRBJ2-7; 7 nucleotides agree with TRBD1. J lost 3 bases, V lost 2 bases, and 7 bases had no gene match. In germline, CDR1 is WSHSY, CDR2 SAAADI. The CDR3 runs to 15 residues.